This T cell receptor (beta chain) was identified during a study of memory CD4+ T cells and cytomegalovirus serostatus. As for the study in general: Donors were healthy Belgian adults, under 10 CMV seropositive and about 24 seronegative.

Original data processing: After removing out-of-frame reads, 2 million to 2.5 million distinct TCRbeta sequences remained. TCRdb's copy holds only in-frame clones and misses some; the assay was immunoSEQ multiplex PCR. The DNA was the basis for D and trimming; V, J and clone size are from that table. The sample carries about 100,000 clones, 80% recorded once. Study observations and caveats: CMV serostatus prediction reached median AUC approximately 0.95, or 0.91 with US-trained model.

The sort gate was single viable CD3+CD4+CD8-CD45RO+ cells for memory CD4+ T cells. Positive selection with CD4 microbeads enriched total CD4+ T cells. A remark on this clone: Its matching antigen is unknown.

Germline CDR1 is MDHEN and CDR2 is SYDVKM. The CDR3 consists of 12 residues. Trimming removed 8 bases from V and 7 bases from J, with 14 bases in between. This TCR was recovered from an adult in good health and CMV-seropositive. Sequencing was carried out using memory CD4+ T cells from blood. The chain uses TRBV28 and TRBJ1-1; maybe TRBD1 (6 bases). DNA of the CDR3: TGTGCCAGCGGGGGACATCTACATGAAGCTTTCTTT. Its protein product is CASGGHLHEAFF.